The 20 T cell receptor beta chains listed next were all sequenced from one sample in a study of OX40 agonist ivuxolimab in advanced cancers. TCRdb's copy holds only in-frame clones and misses some; the assay was immunoSEQ multiplex PCR. The sample gives roughly 61,000 clones, approximately 90% of which show up once; 18% is in the top ten. Sequenced here: CD4+ or CD8+ T cells sorted from blood, sampled in a trial of the OX40 agonist ivuxolimab. The source of these receptors is an adult with an advanced solid tumor such as melanoma, head and neck, liver or kidney cancer.

CDR3: CASSIRDLGEQYF. The CDR3 DNA sequence: TGTGCCAGTAGTATCAGGGATTTAGGGGAGCAGTACTTC. V and J are TRBV19 and TRBJ2-7; tentative D call: TRBD1 (5 bases). Deletions cut 3 bases from V and 7 bases from J, with 13 bases between. CDR1 LNHDA and CDR2 SQIVND come from the germline V gene (reference sequence). The CDR3 extends over 13 amino acids.

V gene TRBV27 combines with J gene TRBJ2-3, with D possibly being TRBD2 (5 bases). V was trimmed by 5 bases and J by 1 base, leaving 13 bases between them. Germline V gene lookup returns CDR1 MNHEY and CDR2 SMNVEV (reference sequence). CDR3 size: 15 residues. CDR3 DNA: TGTGCCAGCAGTCTAGCCCCAGGAGGCACAGATACGCAGTATTTT. It yields the protein CASSLAPGGTDTQYF.

The genes are TRBV4-1 and TRBJ1-1; the D is unclear. The germline gives CDR1 MGHRA, CDR2 YSYEKL. The length of the CDR3 is 14 residues. The V gene lost 2 bases and the J gene lost 3 bases, with 10 bases spanning the gap. The CDR3 is CASSQSGRYTEAFF. For the CDR3, the DNA is TGCGCCAGCAGCCAATCGGGAAGGTACACTGAAGCTTTCTTT.

The chain has TRBV7-9 and TRBJ2-7; D call uncertain. The CDR3 spans 15 residues. Looked up from germline, CDR1 is SEHNR and CDR2 is FQNEAQ (reference sequence). Trimming pared 3 bases from V and 2 bases from J, leaving 14 bases between. CDR3 residues: CASSFATELTYEQYF. The DNA for the CDR3 is TGTGCCAGCAGCTTCGCCACGGAACTAACCTACGAGCAGTACTTC. Supplemented by reference TRBV7-9 and TRBJ2-7, the full variable domain reads DTGVSQNPRHKITKRGQNVTFRCDPISEHNRLYWYRQTLGQGPEFLTYFQNEAQLEKSRLLSDRFSAERPKGSFSTLEIQRTEQGDSAMYLCASSFATELTYEQYFGPGTRLTVT.

This clone was detected once. One junction end does not reproduce the germline sequence, and a read error may be involved. This sample includes further DNA sequences coding for the same CDR3. The chain joins TRBV5-4 to TRBJ1-2, with D unclear. Germline values: CDR1 SGHNT, CDR2 YYREEE (reference sequence). The CDR3 is 14 amino acids. In DNA form, the CDR3 reads TGCGCCAGCAGCTTAGAACAACAGATCTATGGCTACACCTTC. It codes for CASSLEQQIYGYTF.

The chain has TRBV5-1 and TRBJ2-7; unclear D gene. Germline loops: CDR1 SGHRS, CDR2 YFSETQ. Trimming stripped 0 bases from V and 3 bases from J, with 16 bases between. This CDR3 contains 16 residues. In DNA, the CDR3 is TGCGCCAGCAGCTTGGATACTGGCGGCAGGAGCTACGAGCAGTACTTC. The encoded protein is CASSLDTGGRSYEQYF.

The chain combines TRBV7-9 with TRBJ2-7; D not certain. The germline V gene has CDR1 SEHNR and CDR2 FQNEAQ (reference sequence). V was cut by 1 base and J by 4 bases, with 8 bases left in between. The CDR3 consists of 13 residues. The DNA for the CDR3 is TGTGCCAGCAGCTTAGGACTCAATTACGAGCAGTACTTC. It codes for CASSLGLNYEQYF.

The chain has TRBV27 and TRBJ2-1, with TRBD2 identical over 9 bases. Trimming removed 2 bases from V and 4 bases from J; junction bases left unmatched: 6. Per germline, CDR1 MNHEY and CDR2 SMNVEV (reference sequence). This CDR3 is 16 amino acids long. The CDR3 loop is CASSLTASGVYNEQFF. The CDR3 DNA reads as TGTGCCAGCAGTTTAACGGCTAGCGGGGTGTACAATGAGCAGTTCTTC.

J is TRBJ1-4 and V is TRBV18, with TRBD1 as a possible D gene (5 bases). The CDR3 runs 16 residues. The V and J ends lost 2 bases and 2 bases respectively, with 12 bases between them. Germline V CDR1 and CDR2: KGHSH, LQKENI. CDR3 protein: CASSPAPRDTNEKLFF. The CDR3 region has the DNA TGTGCCAGCTCACCAGCACCCAGGGACACTAATGAAAAACTGTTTTTT. The full variable domain, completed using reference TRBV18 and TRBJ1-4, is NAGVMQNPRHLVRRRGQEARLRCSPMKGHSHVYWYRQLPEEGLKFMVYLQKENIIDESGMPKERFSAEFPKEGPSILRIQQVVRGDSAAYFCASSPAPRDTNEKLFFGSGTQLSVL.

This chain connects TRBV6-1 to TRBJ1-5; D unresolved. The length of the CDR3 is 15 residues. V lost 5 bases to trimming and J lost 0 bases, with 11 bases between them. Germline CDR1 reads MNHNS; CDR2 reads SASEGT. The CDR3 DNA is TGTGCCAGCAGTCGATCGCCGAGTAGCAATCAGCCCCAGCATTTT. This gives the protein CASSRSPSSNQPQHF.

The rearrangement joins TRBV7-3 to TRBJ2-7, with 8 bases fitting TRBD1. The CDR3 length is 14 residues. CDR1 is SGHTA, CDR2 FQGTGA, per germline. Germline trimming cut 3 bases from V and 2 bases from J; bases unmatched to any gene: 3. In nucleotides, the CDR3 is TGTGCCAGCAGCTTGGGGACAGGCCCCTACGAGCAGTACTTC. It translates to CASSLGTGPYEQYF.

The CDR3 region has the DNA TGTGCCAGTAGTACAGGGTTGGGATTCCCTGAAGCTTTCTTT. Amino acids: CASSTGLGFPEAFF. The chain is built from TRBV19 and TRBJ1-1; maybe TRBD1 (5 bases). The CDR3 length is 14 residues. The V end was cut by 4 bases, the J end by 6 bases, with 15 bases between. The V gene's germline CDR1 is LNHDA and CDR2 SQIVND (reference sequence).

The rearrangement links TRBV4-1 to TRBJ2-5, with 9 bases identical to TRBD1. The CDR3 totals 15 residues. With 5 bases clipped from V and 0 bases from J, the junction kept 4 bases outside the gene matches. Germline values: CDR1 MGHRA, CDR2 YSYEKL. The chain's CDR3 is CASSYDRGYQETQYF. The CDR3 DNA reads as TGCGCCAGCAGCTACGACAGGGGGTACCAAGAGACCCAGTACTTC.

DNA for the CDR3: TGTGCCAGCAGTTCGACTAGCGGGAGCTACGAGCAGTACTTC. Its protein is CASSSTSGSYEQYF. This sequence joins TRBV28 and TRBJ2-7, with 12 positions matching TRBD2. Germline V gene lookup returns CDR1 MDHEN and CDR2 SYDVKM. V lost 4 bases, J lost 3 bases, and 1 base stayed unmatched. The CDR3 consists of 14 residues.

This rearrangement joins TRBV28 to TRBJ1-5; TRBD1 is a possible D gene (6 bases). The CDR3 sequence is 17 residues long. V was pared by 5 bases and J by 2 bases, with 19 bases between. Germline V gives CDR1 MDHEN, CDR2 SYDVKM. The CDR3 spells CASSLFWTVGGNQPQHF. CDR3 nucleotides: TGTGCCAGCAGTCTATTCTGGACAGTCGGGGGCAATCAGCCCCAGCATTTT.

This rearrangement joins TRBV6-5 to TRBJ1-2; possible D gene TRBD1, 5 bases. Between the trimmed V and J ends, which lost 1 base and 11 bases, there was a span of 17 bases. There are 14 residues in the CDR3. CDR1 is MNHEY, CDR2 SVGAGI, per germline. This chain's CDR3 is CASSYFGAGKAYTF. Written as DNA, the CDR3 is TGTGCCAGCAGTTACTTTGGGGCAGGGAAAGCATACACCTTC.

This chain uses TRBV19 with TRBJ1-3, with unresolved D. Trimming pared 7 bases from V and 0 bases from J, leaving 7 bases between. Germline V gives CDR1 LNHDA, CDR2 SQIVND (reference sequence). The CDR3 consists of 13 residues. The CDR3 region is CASKKVSGNTIYF. The DNA of the CDR3 is TGTGCCAGTAAAAAGGTCTCTGGAAACACCATATATTTT.

The J gene is TRBJ2-5, the V gene TRBV7-3; the match to TRBD2 covers 9 bases. Germline V CDR1 and CDR2: SGHTA, FQGTGA. This CDR3 contains 15 residues. J gave up 2 bases and V 3 bases, and 4 bases lay outside the gene matches. The CDR3 is CASSFIAGEQETQYF. CDR3 nucleotides: TGTGCCAGCAGCTTTATAGCGGGGGAACAAGAGACCCAGTACTTC. Together with reference TRBV7-3 and TRBJ2-5, the CDR3 gives the full variable domain: GAGVSQTPSNKVTEKGKYVELRCDPISGHTALYWYRQSLGQGPEFLIYFQGTGAADDSGLPNDRFFAVRPEGSVSTLKIQRTERGDSAVYLCASSFIAGEQETQYFGPGTRLLVL.

The V gene is TRBV4-1, the J gene TRBJ2-1; tentatively, D is TRBD1 or TRBD2 (5 bases each). Trimming stripped 4 bases from V and 5 bases from J, with 9 bases between. Germline CDR1 MGHRA, CDR2 YSYEKL. The length of the CDR3 is 13 residues. This CDR3 reads CASSLQGDNEQFF. CDR3 bases: TGCGCCAGCAGCCTCCAGGGAGACAATGAGCAGTTCTTC.

In DNA form, the CDR3 reads TGTGCCAGCAGCTCAGGGGGAATTAATTCACCCCTCCACTTT. Its protein product is CASSSGGINSPLHF. This chain joins TRBV13 and TRBJ1-6; 7 positions match TRBD1. In germline, CDR1 is PRHDT, CDR2 FYEKMQ (reference sequence). The trim removed 4 bases at V and 6 bases at J, leaving 3 bases unmatched. The CDR3 is made up of 14 amino acids.